This T cell receptor beta chain is from a study of human T cells and chemical hapten exposure. The time point was: patch test 1, 2 weeks after DPC sensitization. Treatment defined: therapeutic diphenylcyclopropenone sensitization with weekly scalp DPC. This CDR3 region has 14 residues. Per the germline V gene, CDR1 is SGDLS and CDR2 is YYNGEE. The V and J ends lost 6 bases and 6 bases, in that order; junction bases with no gene match: 10. The study, taken as a whole, reports: Expanded TCRs clustered into significantly more large CDR3 similarity groups than controls, the analysis revealed.

About this clonotype itself: Its antigen is not known.

Each CDR3 protein is one row after TCRdb ran MiXCR on the RACE reads. This table holds 300,000 to 350,000 distinct CDR3 sequences, about 7% found once. The V call is TRBV9, the J call TRBJ2-3, with 7 bases matching TRBD2. Sequenced material: whole blood, taken in connection with sensitization to the hapten diphenylcyclopropenone (DPC). The sequence was obtained from a woman under 30 with alopecia areata. Some clones in this sample may be carry-over from other donors' samples. The CDR3 is CASNVGGTTDTQYF. In nucleotides, the CDR3 is TGTGCCAGCAACGTGGGAGGGACTACGGATACGCAGTATTTT. Full variable domain (remainder filled in from reference TRBV9 and TRBJ2-3): DSGVTQTPKHLITATGQRVTLRCSPRSGDLSVYWYQQSLDQGLQFLIQYYNGEERAKGNILERFSAQQFPDLHSELNLSSLELGDSALYFCASNVGGTTDTQYFGPGTRLTVL.